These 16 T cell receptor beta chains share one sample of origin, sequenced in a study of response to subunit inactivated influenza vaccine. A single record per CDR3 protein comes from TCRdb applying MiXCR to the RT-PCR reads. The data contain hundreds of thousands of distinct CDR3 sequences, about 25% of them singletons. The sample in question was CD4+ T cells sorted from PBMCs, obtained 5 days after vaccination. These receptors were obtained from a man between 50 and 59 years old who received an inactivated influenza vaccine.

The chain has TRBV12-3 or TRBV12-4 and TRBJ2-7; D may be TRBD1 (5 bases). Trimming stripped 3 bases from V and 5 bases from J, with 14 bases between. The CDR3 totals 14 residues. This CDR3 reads CASSFTGLDNEQYF. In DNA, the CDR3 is TGTGCCAGCAGTTTCACAGGCCTGGATAACGAGCAGTACTTC.

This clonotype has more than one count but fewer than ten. Written as DNA, the CDR3 is TGTGCCAGCAGTTTAGCGCTGGGCTCCGGGGAGACCCAGTACTTC. Protein sequence: CASSLALGSGETQYF. The chain is built from TRBV12-3 or TRBV12-4 and TRBJ2-5; no firm D call. The CDR3 loop spans 15 amino acids. V was trimmed by 0 bases and J by 5 bases, leaving 13 bases between them.

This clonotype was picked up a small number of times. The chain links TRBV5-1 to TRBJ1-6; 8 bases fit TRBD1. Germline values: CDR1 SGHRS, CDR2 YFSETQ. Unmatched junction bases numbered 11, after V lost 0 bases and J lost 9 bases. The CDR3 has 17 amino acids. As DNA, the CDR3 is TGCGCCAGCAGCTTGGGTGATGTCAGGGGGCCTGGTTCACCCCTCCACTTT. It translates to CASSLGDVRGPGSPLHF.

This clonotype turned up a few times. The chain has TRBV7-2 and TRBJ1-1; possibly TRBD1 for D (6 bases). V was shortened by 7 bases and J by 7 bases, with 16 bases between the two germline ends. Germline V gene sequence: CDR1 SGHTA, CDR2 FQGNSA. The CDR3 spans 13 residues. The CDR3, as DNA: TGTGCCAGCACCCCCGGGGGGGCAGGTGAAGCTTTCTTT. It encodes CASTPGGAGEAFF.

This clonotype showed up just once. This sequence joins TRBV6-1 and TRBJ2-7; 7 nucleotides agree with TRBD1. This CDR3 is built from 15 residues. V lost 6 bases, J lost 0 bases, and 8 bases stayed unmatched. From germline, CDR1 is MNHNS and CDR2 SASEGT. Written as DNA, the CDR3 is TGTGCCAGCAGAAAAGGACAGGCGAGCTCCTACGAGCAGTACTTC. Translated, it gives CASRKGQASSYEQYF.

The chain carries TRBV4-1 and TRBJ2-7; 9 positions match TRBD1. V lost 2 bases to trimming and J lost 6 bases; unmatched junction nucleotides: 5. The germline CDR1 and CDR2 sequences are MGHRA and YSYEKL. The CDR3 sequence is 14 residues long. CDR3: CASSQPTGGIEQYF. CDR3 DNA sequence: TGCGCCAGCAGCCAACCAACAGGGGGCATCGAGCAGTACTTC.

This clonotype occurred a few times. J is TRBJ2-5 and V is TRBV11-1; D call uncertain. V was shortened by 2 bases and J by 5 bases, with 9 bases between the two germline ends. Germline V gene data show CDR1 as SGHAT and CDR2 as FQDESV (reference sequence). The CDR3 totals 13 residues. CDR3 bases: TGTGCCAGCAGCTTATCGTTCAGGGAGACCCAGTACTTC. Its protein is CASSLSFRETQYF. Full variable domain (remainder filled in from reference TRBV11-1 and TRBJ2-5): EAEVAQSPRYKITEKSQAVAFWCDPISGHATLYWYRQILGQGPELLVQFQDESVVDDSQLPKDRFSAERLKGVDSTLKIQPAELGDSAMYLCASSLSFRETQYFGPGTRLLVL.

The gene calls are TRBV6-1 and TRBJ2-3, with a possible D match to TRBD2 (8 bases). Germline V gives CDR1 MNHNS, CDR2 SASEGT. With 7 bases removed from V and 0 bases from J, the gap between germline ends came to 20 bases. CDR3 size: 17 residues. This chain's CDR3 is CASKGAGGQSSTDTQYF. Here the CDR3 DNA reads TGTGCCAGCAAGGGGGCGGGGGGACAATCTAGCACAGATACGCAGTATTTT.

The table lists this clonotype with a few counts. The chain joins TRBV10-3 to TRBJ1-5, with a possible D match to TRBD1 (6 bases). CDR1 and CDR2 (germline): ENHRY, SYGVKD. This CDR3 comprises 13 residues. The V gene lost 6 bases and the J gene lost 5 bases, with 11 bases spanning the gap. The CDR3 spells CAISTGLHQPQHF. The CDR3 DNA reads TGTGCCATCAGCACAGGGCTCCATCAGCCCCAGCATTTT.

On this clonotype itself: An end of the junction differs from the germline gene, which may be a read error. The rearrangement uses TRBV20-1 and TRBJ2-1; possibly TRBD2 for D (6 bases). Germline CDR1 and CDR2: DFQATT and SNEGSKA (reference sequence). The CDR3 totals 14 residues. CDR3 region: CSAPGTLSHNEQFF. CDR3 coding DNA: TGCAGTGCCCCCGGGACTCTCTCCCACAATGAGCAGTTCTTC.

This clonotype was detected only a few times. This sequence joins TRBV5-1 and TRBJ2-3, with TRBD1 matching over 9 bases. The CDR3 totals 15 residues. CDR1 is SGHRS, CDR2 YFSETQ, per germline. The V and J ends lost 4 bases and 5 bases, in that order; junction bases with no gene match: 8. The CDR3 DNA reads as TGCGCCAGCAGCGGAACAGGGGGCGCAGGAGATACGCAGTATTTT. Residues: CASSGTGGAGDTQYF.

The CDR3 loop is CASSENRLTGELFF. The CDR3 bases are TGCGCCAGCAGTGAGAACAGACTCACCGGGGAGCTGTTTTTT. The chain recombines TRBV10-1 with TRBJ2-2, with D unresolved. V was cut by 2 bases and J by 4 bases, with 8 bases left in between. The CDR3 loop spans 14 amino acids. Germline V gene data show CDR1 as WNHNN and CDR2 as SYGVQD (reference sequence).

CDR3 nucleotide sequence: TGCAGCGTTGAAGTTCAGGGGGACTCCTACAATGAGCAGTTCTTC. This encodes CSVEVQGDSYNEQFF. The chain links TRBV29-1 to TRBJ2-1, with 7 bases identical to TRBD1. V lost 1 base to trimming and J lost 0 bases; unmatched junction nucleotides: 3. Germline V gene data show CDR1 as SQVTM and CDR2 as ANQGSEA. This CDR3 contains 15 residues.

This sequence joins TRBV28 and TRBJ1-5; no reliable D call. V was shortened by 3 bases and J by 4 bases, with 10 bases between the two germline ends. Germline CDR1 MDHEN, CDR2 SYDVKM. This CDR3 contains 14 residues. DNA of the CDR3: TGTGCCAGCAGTTTTGAGGGTTCGAATCAGCCCCAGCATTTT. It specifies CASSFEGSNQPQHF.

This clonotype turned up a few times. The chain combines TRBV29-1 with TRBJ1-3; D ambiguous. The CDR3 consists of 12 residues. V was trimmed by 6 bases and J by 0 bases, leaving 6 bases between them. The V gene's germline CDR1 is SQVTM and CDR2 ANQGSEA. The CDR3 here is CSVGLSGNTIYF. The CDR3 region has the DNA TGCAGCGTGGGCCTCTCTGGAAACACCATATATTTT.

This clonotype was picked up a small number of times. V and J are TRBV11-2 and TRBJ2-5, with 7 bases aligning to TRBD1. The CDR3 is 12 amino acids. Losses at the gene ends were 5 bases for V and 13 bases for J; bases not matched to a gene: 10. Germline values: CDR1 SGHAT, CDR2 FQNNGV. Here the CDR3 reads CASSALDRALYF. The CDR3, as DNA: TGTGCCAGCAGCGCACTCGACAGGGCCCTGTACTTC.